One T cell receptor beta chain is described in this entry. Categorization into cohorts depended on clinical history that participants reported. The CDR3 spans 11 residues. V was cut by 7 bases and J by 11 bases, with 12 bases left in between. Germline V gene data show CDR1 as MDHEN and CDR2 as SYDVKM. Original data processing: Amplification with reference gene primers provided the estimates of nucleated cell counts. Assay: immunoSEQ multiplex PCR; the TCRdb copy retains only in-frame clones and omits some. V and J calls and clone size are copied from that table; D and trimming were computed from the DNA. The top ten hold approximately 4% of the sample, which has approximately 270,000 clones, about nine tenths seen once. The data were taken from a study of blood T cell repertoires in COVID-19.

The receptor's source is a woman aged 30 to 39 with acute COVID-19. The J gene is TRBJ2-1, the V gene TRBV28, with a possible D match to TRBD1 (6 bases). Material: PBMCs or T cells enriched from blood (not recorded which). CDR3 residues: CASNGGPQQFF. The CDR3 region has the DNA TGTGCCAGCAATGGGGGCCCCCAGCAGTTCTTC.